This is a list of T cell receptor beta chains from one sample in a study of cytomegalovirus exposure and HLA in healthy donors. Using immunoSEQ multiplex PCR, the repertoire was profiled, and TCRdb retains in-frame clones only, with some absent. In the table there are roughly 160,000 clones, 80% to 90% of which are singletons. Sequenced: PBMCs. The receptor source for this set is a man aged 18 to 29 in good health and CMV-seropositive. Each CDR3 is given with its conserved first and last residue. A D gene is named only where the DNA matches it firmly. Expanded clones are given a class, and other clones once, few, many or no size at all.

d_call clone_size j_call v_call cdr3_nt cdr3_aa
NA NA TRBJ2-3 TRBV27 TGTGCCAGCAGTATAGGGACATCCCCCTACACAGATACGCAGTATTTT CASSIGTSPYTDTQYF
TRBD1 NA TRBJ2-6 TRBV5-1 TGCGCCAGCAGTACACAACCGGGACAGGGTGCATCTGGGGCCAACGTCCTGACTTTC CASSTQPGQGASGANVLTF
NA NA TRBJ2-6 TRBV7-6 TGTGCCAGCAGCTTTCCAGCGACGGGTAGCACCACTGGGGCCAACGTCCTGACTTTC CASSFPATGSTTGANVLTF
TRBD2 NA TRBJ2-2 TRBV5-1 TGCGCCAGCAGCTTGGACCCGACTAGCGGGGTGCCCCACACCGGGGAGCTGTTTTTT CASSLDPTSGVPHTGELFF
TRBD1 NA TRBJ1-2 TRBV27 TGTGCCTGCACTCCGGGACAGGCCTATGGCTACACCTTC CACTPGQAYGYTF
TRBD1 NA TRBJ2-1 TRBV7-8 TGTGCCAGCAGCCCCAGGACAGGGGGCTGGAATGAGCAGTTCTTC CASSPRTGGWNEQFF
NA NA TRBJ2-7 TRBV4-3 TGCGCCAGCAGCCAAGCGTGGCGGGTTTCCTACGAGCAGTACTTC CASSQAWRVSYEQYF
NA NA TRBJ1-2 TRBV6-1 TGTGCCAGCAGCCCCGGCGGGGCTAACTATGGCTACACCTTC CASSPGGANYGYTF
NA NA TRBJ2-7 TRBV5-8 TGTGCCAGCAATCTCGCGGGGAGATCCTACGAGCAGTACTTC CASNLAGRSYEQYF
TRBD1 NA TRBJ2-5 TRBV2 TGTGCCAGCCGGGACAGGGGTGAGACCCAGTACTTC CASRDRGETQYF
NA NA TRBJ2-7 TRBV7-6 TGTGCCAGCAGCTTCGCAGGGAACACCCTGCAGGAGCAGTACTTC CASSFAGNTLQEQYF
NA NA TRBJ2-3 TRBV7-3 TGTGCCAGCAGCTTAGGACAGATGGGGGATACGCAGTATTTT CASSLGQMGDTQYF
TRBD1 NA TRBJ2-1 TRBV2 TGTGCCAGCAGGGACAGGCCGAACAATGAGCAGTTCTTC CASRDRPNNEQFF
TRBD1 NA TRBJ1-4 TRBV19 TGTGCCAGTTCTGGGACAGGGGTCGAAAAACTGTTTTTT CASSGTGVEKLFF
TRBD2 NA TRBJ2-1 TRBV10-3 TGTGCCATCAGTGAGTCTAGACTAGCGGGGGGCCAGCAGTTCTTC CAISESRLAGGQQFF
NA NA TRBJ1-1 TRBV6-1 TGTGCCAGCAGTACCAGTCTTCATGAAGCTTTCTTT CASSTSLHEAFF
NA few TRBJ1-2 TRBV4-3 TGCGCCAGCAGGGGGAGGTGGGGTGGCTACACCTTC CASRGRWGGYTF
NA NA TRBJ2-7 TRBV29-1 TGCAGCGTTGAAATTGCAAGGAGCTACGAGCAGTACTTC CSVEIARSYEQYF
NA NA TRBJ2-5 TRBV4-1 TGCGCCAGCAGCCTCAGAGATTCGGGGTGGTTGGAGGCGACCCAGTACTTC CASSLRDSGWLEATQYF
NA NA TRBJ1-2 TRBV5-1 TGCGCCAGCAGCCAGAACGCGGGGGGTGGCTATGGCTACACCTTC CASSQNAGGGYGYTF
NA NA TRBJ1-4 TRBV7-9 TGTGCCAGCAGCTCCTCAGGGGCAACTAATGAAAAACTGTTTTTT CASSSSGATNEKLFF
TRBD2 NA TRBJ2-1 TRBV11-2 TGTGCCAGCAGCCTCCTACTAGCGGGGGGAAACAATGAGCAGTTCTTC CASSLLLAGGNNEQFF
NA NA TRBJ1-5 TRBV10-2 TGCGCCAGCGGGGGGGGAGGGGTCCAGCCCCAGCATTTT CASGGGGVQPQHF
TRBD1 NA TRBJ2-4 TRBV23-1 TGCGCCAGCAGTCAATATGACAGGGGGATGGCCAAAAACATTCAGTACTTC CASSQYDRGMAKNIQYF
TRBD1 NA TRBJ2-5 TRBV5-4 TGTGCCAGCAGCCTCAAAGGGGGCAGGGAGACCCAGTACTTC CASSLKGGRETQYF
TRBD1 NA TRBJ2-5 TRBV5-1 TGCGCCAGCAGCCAAGGGGACAGAACAGAGACCCAGTACTTC CASSQGDRTETQYF
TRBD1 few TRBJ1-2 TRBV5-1 TGCGCCAGCAGCCCTCAGGGGGAGCACCTTTATGGCTACACCTTC CASSPQGEHLYGYTF
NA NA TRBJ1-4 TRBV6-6 TGTGCCAGCAGCCCAACTCAGGGACTGTTTTTT CASSPTQGLFF
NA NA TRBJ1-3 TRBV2 TGTGCCAGCAGGTTTACAGGGAGGGACTCTGGAAACACCATATATTTT CASRFTGRDSGNTIYF
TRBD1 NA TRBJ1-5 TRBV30 TGTGCGCTCTCCCAGGGGGCGACTCAGCCCCAGCATTTT CALSQGATQPQHF
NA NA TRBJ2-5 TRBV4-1 TGCGCCAGCAGCCGCCCGGGGGACCAAGAGACCCAGTACTTC CASSRPGDQETQYF
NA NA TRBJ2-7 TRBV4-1 TGCGCCAGCAGCCAGACGTTTCGGGGTCCCCCCTACGAGCAGTACTTC CASSQTFRGPPYEQYF
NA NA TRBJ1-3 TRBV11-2 TGTGCCAGCAGCTTAGGGACAGCGTGGGGAAACACCATATATTTT CASSLGTAWGNTIYF
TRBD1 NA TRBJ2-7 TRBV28 TGTGCCAGCAGTCCAAGGGACAGAAACGAGCAGTACTTC CASSPRDRNEQYF
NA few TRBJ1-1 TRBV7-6 TGTGCCAGCAGCTACCAGGGTAACACTGAAGCTTTCTTT CASSYQGNTEAFF
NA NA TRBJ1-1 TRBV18 TGTGCCAGCTCACCAGTCCCGAAAGGGGTAAAATTCACTGAAGCTTTCTTT CASSPVPKGVKFTEAFF
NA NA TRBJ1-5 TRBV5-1 TGCGCCAGCAGCTTGGGGCAGGGCGGTCAGCCCCAGCATTTT CASSLGQGGQPQHF
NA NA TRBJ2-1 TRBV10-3 TGTGCCATCAGTGAGTCGCGGGGCCTTGGGGCCAATGAGCAGTTCTTC CAISESRGLGANEQFF
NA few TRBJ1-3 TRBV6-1 TGTGCCAGCAGTGAAGCGACAGGCTCTGGAAACACCATATATTTT CASSEATGSGNTIYF
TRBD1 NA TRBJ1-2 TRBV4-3 TGCGCCAGCAGCCAAGAGGGACAGGGGAGGGGTGGCTACACCTTC CASSQEGQGRGGYTF
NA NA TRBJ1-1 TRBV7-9 TGTGCCAGCAGGCCCGGGGGGGCGCGAACTGAAGCTTTCTTT CASRPGGARTEAFF
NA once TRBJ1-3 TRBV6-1 TGTGCCAGCAAAGTCGGTGTAGTAAACACCATATATTTT CASKVGVVNTIYF
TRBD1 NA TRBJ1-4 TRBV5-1 TGCGCCAGCAGATCATATTCCGGGACAGAAGAAAAACTGTTTTTT CASRSYSGTEEKLFF
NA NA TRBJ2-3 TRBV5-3 TGTGCCAGAAGCTTGACAGGCGGAGACACAGATACGCAGTATTTT CARSLTGGDTDTQYF
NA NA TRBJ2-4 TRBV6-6 TGTGCCAGCAGTTCCTCGGGACTGCGGCGGAACATTCAGTACTTC CASSSSGLRRNIQYF
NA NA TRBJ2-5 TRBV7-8 TGTGCCAGCAGCTTAGTTGGGGGCTTCCAAGAGACCCAGTACTTC CASSLVGGFQETQYF
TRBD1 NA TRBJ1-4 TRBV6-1 TGTGCCAGCAGCATAACGACAGGGACTAATGAAAAACTGTTTTTT CASSITTGTNEKLFF
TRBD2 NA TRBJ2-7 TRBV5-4 TGTGCCAGCAGCTCCCCTAGCGGGGGGTCCTACGAGCAGTACTTC CASSSPSGGSYEQYF
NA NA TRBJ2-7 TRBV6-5 TGTGCCAGCAGTTGGACGCAGGGGAATTCCTACGAGCAGTACTTC CASSWTQGNSYEQYF
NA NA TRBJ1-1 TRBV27 TGTGCCAGCAGTTGGGGAGGCGGGAACACTGAAGCTTTCTTT CASSWGGGNTEAFF
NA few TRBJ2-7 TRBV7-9 TGTGCCAGCAGCTACCCGGGGAGCTACGAGCAGTACTTC CASSYPGSYEQYF
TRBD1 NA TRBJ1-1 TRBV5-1 TGCGCCAGCAGCCCACAGGGGGTTGACACTGAAGCTTTCTTT CASSPQGVDTEAFF
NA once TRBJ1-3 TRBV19 TGTGCCAGTAGTATGGAGGGAAACTCTGGAAACACCATATATTTT CASSMEGNSGNTIYF
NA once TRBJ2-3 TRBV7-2 TGTGCCAGCAGCTCAGGACAGACTAGCACAGATACGCAGTATTTT CASSSGQTSTDTQYF
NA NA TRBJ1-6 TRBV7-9 TGTGCCAGCAGCCCTCAGACGGGTTCACCCCTCCACTTC CASSPQTGSPLHF
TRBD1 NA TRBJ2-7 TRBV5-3 TGTGCCAGAAGCCTATGGACAGGGGCTCCCCACGAGCAGTACTTC CARSLWTGAPHEQYF
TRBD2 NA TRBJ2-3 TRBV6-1 TGTGCCAGCAGTCAACTAGCGGGATCGACAGATACGCAGTATTTT CASSQLAGSTDTQYF
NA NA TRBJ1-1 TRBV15 TGTGCCACCAGCAGAGACCTCGGGAGAAACACTGAAGCTTTCTTT CATSRDLGRNTEAFF
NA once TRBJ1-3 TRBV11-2 TGTGCCAGCAGCTCCCGGGGAGAGTCTGGAAACACCATATATTTT CASSSRGESGNTIYF